These 3 T cell receptor beta chains came from one sample sequenced in a study of patients and donors after allogeneic stem cell transplantation (dated by TCRdb to about 2020). Libraries were made using RT-PCR. Data came from a NextSeq 550. The public sequencing data were trimmed at Q25 with fastp and processed into clonotypes with MiXCR by TCRdb, which kept only in-frame beta chains. Rows matching on CDR3 protein sequence are summarized as one entry with the most common DNA and genes. This sample is represented by 150,000 to 200,000 distinct CDR3 sequences; approximately 30% of them were singletons. The top ten clones comprise under 3.5% of the sample. Sequencing was carried out using blood, either unsorted or a sorted T cell fraction (not recorded which). The receptors originated from a human donor who was either an allogeneic HSCT recipient or a stem cell or donor lymphocyte infusion donor (not recorded which). It is not recorded whose cells these are; they may come from a transplant donor.

The chain links TRBV19 to TRBJ2-2; the D is unclear. Per germline, CDR1 LNHDA and CDR2 SQIVND (reference sequence). This CDR3 has 14 amino acids. V lost 3 bases and J 5 bases, leaving 10 bases between the germline ends. The CDR3 sequence: CASSIDGITGELFF. The CDR3 DNA reads TGTGCCAGTAGTATCGACGGCATAACCGGGGAGCTGTTTTTT.

This clonotype came up a few times. The chain links TRBV6-5 to TRBJ1-3; possibly TRBD1 for D (5 bases). This CDR3 is 17 amino acids long. CDR1 and CDR2 (germline): MNHEY, SVGAGI. Trimming pared 6 bases from V and 4 bases from J, leaving 22 bases between. CDR3 nucleotide sequence: TGTGCCAGCAGCAATTACCTACAGGCTCAAGCGGGAAACACCATATATTTT. The encoded protein is CASSNYLQAQAGNTIYF.

A few counts support this clonotype. V usage is TRBV28 and J usage is TRBJ1-1; no definite D call. This CDR3 contains 18 residues. Trimming took off 1 base at V and 3 bases at J, with 21 bases between the two ends. Per the germline V gene, CDR1 is MDHEN and CDR2 is SYDVKM. Written as DNA, the CDR3 is TGTGCCAGCAGTTTATTTTGGAGGGTGGTAGGAGAGGACACTGAAGCTTTCTTT. Protein: CASSLFWRVVGEDTEAFF.